A selection of T cell receptor beta chains follows, all from one sample in a study of Graves' ophthalmopathy and Graves' hyperthyroidism. TCRdb re-derived calls from the multiplex PCR reads in MiXCR, one entry per CDR3 protein. Of 580,000 or so distinct CDR3 sequences in the sample, 35% to 40% are singletons; the top ten hold around 4.6%. Material for sequencing was peripheral blood or thyroid tissue (not recorded which). The receptors stem from an adult man with Graves' hyperthyroidism. The conserved cysteine and the conserved F or W are not part of the CDR3 here. Clone size, where shown, is once, few, many, or a class for clones that have expanded.

>TRBV29-1|-
SVGPGQGGNQPQH
>TRBV14|many
ASSQAGQGFNEKLF
>TRBV7-9|many
ASSLLPRDGYT
>TRBV19|-
ASRTDGYT
>TRBV28|-
ASSATGARTIEAF
>TRBV20-1|many
SARSSEAYEQY
>TRBV12-3/TRBV12-4|many
ASSLLAGGEQY
>TRBV7-9|few
ASSLGRGKSEKLF
>TRBV7-2|few
ASSLALRDEQF
>TRBV19|many
ASSMFGVSYEQY
>TRBV27|-
ASSIRQGQPQH
>TRBV7-9|few
ASSPDPRADTQY
>TRBV10-2|few
ASSESTGEKLF
>TRBV6-2/TRBV6-3|many
ASTGSYGANVLT
>TRBV5-1|many
ASSLAGTGQSRWY
>TRBV27|-
ASSPREQETQY
>TRBV3-1|few
ASSQVLTVGSYEQY
>TRBV27|few
ASSNRGRTEAF
>TRBV15|-
ATSRGWTAGETQY
>TRBV4-1|-
ASSPSGPPNAGELF
>TRBV24-1|-
ATSQYTGVAEQY
>TRBV7-8|many
ASSHRDRGFTGELF
>TRBV5-8|many
ASSWAGDYGYT
>TRBV2|many
ASNSGVESNQPQH
>TRBV20-1|once
SARERVARIYEQY
>TRBV19|-
ASSRSGQGTSYEQY
>TRBV27|-
ASSLSPTQGVHGYT
>TRBV12-3/TRBV12-4|-
ASSFRGGDEQY
>TRBV2|-
ASSEGGGRVSPLH
>TRBV7-9|-
ASSVGGQGHTEAF
>TRBV29-1|many
SVERREAF
>TRBV5-1|few
ASSRDAGGNTEAF
>TRBV24-1|many
ATSDPRDRGNEQY
>TRBV19|many
ASHSGVGTEAF
>TRBV7-9|-
ASSSPSGLAGENEQF
>TRBV30|-
AWSAGEAYGYT
>TRBV20-1|few
SARGAGEAQY
>TRBV29-1|many
SVGQGAYEQY
>TRBV19|many
ASSNLVEQY
>TRBV24-1|-
ATSDQGLAGGRRELF
>TRBV5-1|many
ASSYPLAGSNTGELF
>TRBV2|many
ASKADQETQY
>TRBV29-1|many
SVERRDTEAF
>TRBV9|-
ASSVGTSAQY
>TRBV29-1|-
SRTGTGNTEAF
>TRBV7-9|many
ASSPEETREQY
>TRBV12-3/TRBV12-4|many
ASSLGSGHSYEQY
>TRBV6-6|few
ASRPTIEDGNYGYT
>TRBV15|few
ATSSSFPLSGQDLTDTQY